The clone carrying this TCR beta chain showed up just a few times. Its antigen remains unidentified. CDR1 and CDR2 from the germline V gene are SGHVS and FNYEAQ. The length of the CDR3 is 16 residues. With 2 bases removed from V and 0 bases from J, the gap between germline ends came to 13 bases. The source of the sample is a study of cytomegalovirus exposure and HLA in healthy donors. Study-level findings and limits: In a later analysis, HLA-associated beta chains showed higher expansion and lower generation probabilities than comparable chains. Altogether, some 170 TCR beta chains were recorded as cytomegalovirus-associated.

Both 60 Vbeta primers and 13 Jbeta primers went into the PCR. Profiled with immunoSEQ multiplex PCR; TCRdb holds only in-frame clones, not every one. This sample carries around 150,000 clones, 80% to 90% of them seen once, and the ten largest clones take about a tenth. V usage is TRBV7-6 and J usage is TRBJ1-1; D might be TRBD1 (5 bases). The clonotype was recovered from a man aged 18 to 35 in good health and CMV-seropositive. The source material was PBMCs. The CDR3 DNA follows: TGTGCCAGCAGCTTACAACCAGGGAAGATGAACACTGAAGCTTTCTTT. As protein: CASSLQPGKMNTEAFF.